What follows are 7 T cell receptor beta chains derived from one specimen sequenced in a study of blood T cell repertoires in COVID-19. Clones were sequenced by immunoSEQ multiplex PCR, and TCRdb holds only the in-frame ones, with some missing. The sample carries approximately 280,000 clones, almost 85% recorded once. Specimen: peripheral blood. The receptors come from a man aged 50 or older with active or convalescent COVID-19.

J is TRBJ2-1 and V is TRBV7-9; TRBD2 matches at 8 bases. The CDR3 is made up of 16 amino acids. Germline values: CDR1 SEHNR, CDR2 FQNEAQ (reference sequence). Trimming cost V 5 bases and J 6 bases; bases outside gene matches: 12. The DNA of the CDR3 is TGTGCCAGCAGCCCTCGGACTAGCCGGTCTCTCAATGAGCAGTTCTTC. Translating gives CASSPRTSRSLNEQFF.

The CDR3, as DNA: TGTGCCAGCAGCTTATTAGGACCGGAGGCGGCTGGAAACACCATATATTTT. This encodes CASSLLGPEAAGNTIYF. The chain has TRBV7-3 and TRBJ1-3; D gene uncertain. Between the trimmed V and J ends, which lost 2 bases and 2 bases, there was a span of 16 bases. The germline V gene has CDR1 SGHTA and CDR2 FQGTGA. This CDR3 region has 17 residues.

This chain uses TRBV24-1 with TRBJ1-2; the D gene is possibly TRBD1 (6 bases). CDR1 and CDR2 (germline): KGHDR, SFDVKD. The CDR3 extends over 13 amino acids. Trimming left V 4 bases short and J 7 bases short, with 12 bases between. CDR3 nucleotide sequence: TGTGCCACCAGTGACCCCACAGGGTTTGGCTACACCTTC. Protein sequence: CATSDPTGFGYTF.

The chain uses TRBV4-3 and TRBJ2-3; 8 nucleotides agree with TRBD2. This CDR3 spans 15 amino acids. Germline CDR1 reads LGHNA; CDR2 reads YSLEER. Trimming removed 2 bases from V and 3 bases from J; junction bases left unmatched: 4. The CDR3 sequence: CASSQSGSGTDTQYF. As DNA, the CDR3 is TGCGCCAGCAGCCAAAGCGGGAGTGGAACAGATACGCAGTATTTT.

This sequence joins TRBV7-9 and TRBJ2-5, with 13 bases matching TRBD2. The CDR3 is 16 residues long. The V segment lost 5 bases and the J segment 3 bases; nucleotides outside the gene matches: 6. Germline V gene sequence: CDR1 SEHNR, CDR2 FQNEAQ (reference sequence). The chain's CDR3 is CASSRGLAGVKETQYF. The CDR3 DNA follows: TGTGCCAGCAGCCGCGGACTAGCGGGAGTAAAAGAGACCCAGTACTTC.

This clone was detected only once. This chain uses TRBV2 with TRBJ2-7; 9 bases align to TRBD1. This CDR3 has 14 amino acids. Germline V CDR1 and CDR2: SNHLY, FYNNEI. The junction had 4 bases not matched to a gene; V was cut back by 5 bases and J by 2 bases. This CDR3 is CASSNRGLAYEQYF. For the CDR3, the DNA is TGTGCCAGCAGTAACAGGGGGCTCGCCTACGAGCAGTACTTC.

The chain is built from TRBV27 and TRBJ2-5, with TRBD1 matching 7 bases. Germline-derived CDR1 and CDR2 are MNHEY and SMNVEV (reference sequence). V dropped 6 bases and J dropped 5; count of bases not matched to a gene: 9. The CDR3 has 14 residues. The CDR3 spells CASSSGTVRETQYF. CDR3 in DNA: TGTGCCAGCAGCTCCGGGACAGTCCGTGAGACCCAGTACTTC.